Detailed here is one TCR beta chain. The antigen remains undetermined. This sample was included in a study of relationships among human T cell subsets. TCR alpha and beta CDR3s were amplified from mRNA by semiquantitative ARM-PCR. ARM-PCR used tagged nested gene-specific primers, then communal superprimers for exponential amplification. In TCRdb, the multiplex PCR reads were re-called with MiXCR into one record per CDR3 protein. The sample holds fewer than 15,000 distinct CDR3 sequences, over 45% seen once. Anti-CD25 beads selected CD4+CD25+ regulatory T cells from positively selected CD4+ cells. Overall study findings and caveats: Over 60% of CD8+ cytotoxic sequences came from clones with over 100 reads.

The V end lost 8 bases, the J end lost 2 bases, and 27 bases lay between the germline ends. The CDR3 spans 18 residues. Germline CDR1 reads MDHEN; CDR2 reads SYDVKM. The chain couples TRBV28 to TRBJ1-2; D may be TRBD1 (5 bases). The specimen sequenced was Tregs sorted from blood. The source is a man aged 40-49 years in good health. The CDR3 is CASVTFGQTGLPNYGYTF. In DNA, the CDR3 is TGTGCCAGCGTCACTTTCGGCCAAACGGGACTCCCGAACTATGGCTACACCTTC.